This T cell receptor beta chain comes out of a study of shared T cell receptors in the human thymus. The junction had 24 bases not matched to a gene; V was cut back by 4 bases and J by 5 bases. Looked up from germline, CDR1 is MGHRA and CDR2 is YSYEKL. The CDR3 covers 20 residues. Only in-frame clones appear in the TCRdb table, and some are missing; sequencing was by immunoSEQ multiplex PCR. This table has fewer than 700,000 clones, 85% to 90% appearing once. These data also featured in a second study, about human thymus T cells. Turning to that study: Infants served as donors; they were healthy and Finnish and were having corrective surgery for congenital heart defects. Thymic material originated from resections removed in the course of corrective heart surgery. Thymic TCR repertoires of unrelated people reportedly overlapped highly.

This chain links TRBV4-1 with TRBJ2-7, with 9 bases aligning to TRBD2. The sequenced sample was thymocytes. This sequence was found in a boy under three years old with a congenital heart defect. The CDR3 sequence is CASSRPGPTTGLAGYHEQYF. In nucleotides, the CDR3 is TGCGCCAGCAGCCGTCCGGGACCGACGACTGGGCTAGCGGGATACCACGAGCAGTACTTC.